This T cell receptor beta chain emerged from a study of T cell responses to AZD1222 COVID-19 vaccine. The data were produced by immunoSEQ multiplex PCR, yet TCRdb's version contains in-frame clones alone and is incomplete. The sample has roughly 150,000 clones; roughly 94% are singletons. About this clone: Its specificity is unknown.

Findings and limits, study-wide: There were vaccine-associated CD4 TCRs across spike, dominant at 160-218 and 743-854.

There are 15 residues in the CDR3. The germline V and J ends were trimmed by 0 bases and 0 bases, with 8 bases remaining between them. Germline V gene data show CDR1 as SGHTA and CDR2 as FQGTGA. Here the sequenced sample was peripheral blood, taken 28 days after the second AZD1222 dose. The chain couples TRBV7-3 to TRBJ2-5; possible D gene TRBD1, 5 bases. The TCR sequence derives from an adult who received the AZD1222 COVID-19 vaccine. The CDR3 is CASSLTGANQETQYF. CDR3 coding DNA: TGTGCCAGCAGCTTAACAGGGGCCAACCAAGAGACCCAGTACTTC.